This T cell receptor beta chain was profiled in a study of T cells after yellow fever vaccination. This CDR3 region has 15 residues. The germline V gene has CDR1 SGHRS and CDR2 YFSETQ. Trimming left V 0 bases short and J 4 bases short, with 12 bases between. By 5'RACE template switching, TCR cDNA was produced, with a universal primer site and UMIs added in the process. MiXCR, run by TCRdb on the 5' RACE reads, gives a single entry per CDR3 protein. The data hold around 600,000 distinct CDR3 sequences, with approximately 13% observed a single time. V gene TRBV5-1 combines with J gene TRBJ2-3; tentatively, D is TRBD2 (6 bases). The starting material was PBMCs, obtained on the day of the yellow fever booster vaccination. This sequence was found in a man aged 25-40 years who received the YFV17D yellow fever vaccine. For the CDR3, the DNA is TGCGCCAGCAGCTTGGTTAGCGGCAAGCCAGATACGCAGTATTTT. Protein product: CASSLVSGKPDTQYF.